What follows are 10 T cell receptor beta chains derived from one specimen sequenced in a study of shared clonotypes between healthy human individuals. Generated by immunoSEQ multiplex PCR, the TCRdb table keeps only in-frame clones and is missing some. The sample has around 1.5 million clones, nearly 99% seen once; the top ten hold 0.45%. Sequencing was done on a sample of naive CD4+ T cells sorted from blood. The subset was: CD45RA+ positively selected. These receptor sequences come from a man younger than 40 in good health.

The chain is built from TRBV5-1 and TRBJ2-5, with 13 bases identical to TRBD2. Germline V gene data show CDR1 as SGHRS and CDR2 as YFSETQ. The CDR3 covers 16 residues. V gave up 4 bases and J gave up 2 bases; unmatched junction bases: 5. CDR3 in DNA: TGCGCCAGCAGCGGAAAACTAGCGGGAGGGCAAGAGACCCAGTACTTC. It specifies CASSGKLAGGQETQYF.

This clone was seen a single time. The chain links TRBV5-1 to TRBJ2-2, with 8 bases matching TRBD2. J lost 7 bases, V lost 3 bases, and 17 bases had no gene match. Germline CDR1 SGHRS, CDR2 YFSETQ. This CDR3 contains 18 residues. CDR3 protein: CASSSLISGTSNVGELFF. The CDR3 DNA reads TGCGCCAGCAGCTCTCTAATTTCCGGGACTAGTAATGTCGGGGAGCTGTTTTTT. The whole variable domain, filled in from reference TRBV5-1 and TRBJ2-2, reads KAGVTQTPRYLIKTRGQQVTLSCSPISGHRSVSWYQQTPGQGLQFLFEYFSETQRNKGNFPGRFSGRQFSNSRSEMNVSTLELGDSALYLCASSSLISGTSNVGELFFGEGSRLTVL.

Worth noting for this clone: In the same sample, other DNA sequences code for this CDR3. The gene calls are TRBV6-5 and TRBJ2-7; D remains ambiguous. Trimming stripped 5 bases from V and 4 bases from J, with 9 bases between. From germline, CDR1 is MNHEY and CDR2 SVGAGI. The CDR3 is made up of 12 amino acids. The DNA of the CDR3 is TGTGCCAGCAGTCCCCTAGGGTACGAGCAGTACTTC. This gives the protein CASSPLGYEQYF.

Only one count was recorded for this clone. This rearrangement joins TRBV11-2 to TRBJ2-7; either TRBD1 or TRBD2 may supply D (6 bases each). The CDR3 extends over 14 amino acids. The V gene's germline CDR1 is SGHAT and CDR2 FQNNGV. V lost 5 bases to trimming and J lost 4 bases, with 15 bases between them. CDR3 nucleotide sequence: TGTGCCAGCAGCCCACGGGGGCGTAAATACGAGCAGTACTTC. This codes for CASSPRGRKYEQYF.

Turning to this clone: Distinct nucleotide sequences in the sample also encode this CDR3. This sequence joins TRBV10-1 and TRBJ2-2; D unclear. Per the germline V gene, CDR1 is WNHNN and CDR2 is SYGVQD (reference sequence). The V and J ends lost 2 bases and 2 bases respectively, with 0 bases between them. The CDR3 has 12 residues. This chain's CDR3 is CASSENTGELFF. CDR3 sequence (DNA): TGCGCCAGCAGTGAGAACACCGGGGAGCTGTTTTTT.

J is TRBJ1-4 and V is TRBV19, with TRBD1 identical over 10 bases. This CDR3 comprises 16 residues. The junction had 6 bases not matched to a gene; V was cut back by 5 bases and J by 3 bases. Looked up from germline, CDR1 is LNHDA and CDR2 is SQIVND (reference sequence). The CDR3 here is CASSPTTGGSNEKLFF. CDR3 bases: TGTGCCAGTAGTCCGACGACAGGGGGCTCTAATGAAAAACTGTTTTTT.

V is TRBV9 and J is TRBJ2-2, with D possibly TRBD1 on 6 matching bases. V shed 2 bases and J shed 6 bases, with 11 bases lying between them. Germline lookup yields CDR1 SGDLS and CDR2 YYNGEE. CDR3 size: 14 residues. CDR3 residues: CASSVVPGAGELFF. The CDR3 nucleotides are TGTGCCAGCAGCGTCGTCCCAGGGGCCGGGGAGCTGTTTTTT.

This chain connects TRBV2 to TRBJ1-1; D gene ambiguous. With 10 bases removed from V and 1 base from J, the gap between germline ends came to 13 bases. CDR1 SNHLY and CDR2 FYNNEI come from the germline V gene. The CDR3 covers 13 residues. CDR3: CATSTQANTEAFF. Here the CDR3 DNA reads TGTGCCACCTCGACCCAGGCGAACACTGAAGCTTTCTTT.

The V call is TRBV9, the J call TRBJ2-6, with D unresolved. There are 15 residues in the CDR3. V was cut by 0 bases and J by 2 bases, with 6 bases left in between. The germline V gene encodes CDR1 SGDLS and CDR2 YYNGEE. CDR3 DNA sequence: TGTGCCAGCAGCGTAGATAACCCTGGGGCCAACGTCCTGACTTTC. It translates to CASSVDNPGANVLTF.

Of note for this clone: Within the sample, other DNA sequences also encode this same CDR3. The V call is TRBV11-3, the J call TRBJ2-3; tentatively, D is TRBD2 (5 bases). The V and J ends lost 3 bases and 0 bases respectively, with 7 bases between them. Germline V gives CDR1 SGHNT, CDR2 YENEEA. CDR3 length equals 14 residues. CDR3 protein: CASSLGGSTDTQYF. CDR3 in DNA: TGTGCCAGCAGCTTGGGCGGGAGCACAGATACGCAGTATTTT.